The 22 T cell receptor beta chains below all came from one sample that was sequenced in a study of shared clonotypes between healthy human individuals. Method: immunoSEQ multiplex PCR; TCRdb's copy keeps in-frame clones and lacks some. The table has about 600,000 clones, less than 98% seen once; the top ten hold approximately 0.057%. The specimen sequenced was naive CD4+ T cells sorted from blood. The subset denotes: CD45RA+ positively selected. Receptor source: a woman aged 25-40 years in good health.

This clone was recorded once. The V call is TRBV28, the J call TRBJ2-1; D is unresolved. The CDR3 sequence is 15 residues long. V was clipped by 3 bases and J by 3 bases, with 12 bases between them. Germline V gene data show CDR1 as MDHEN and CDR2 as SYDVKM. CDR3 region: CASSFRRTVYNEQFF. CDR3 DNA: TGTGCCAGCAGTTTCCGGCGGACCGTCTACAATGAGCAGTTCTTC.

This rearrangement joins TRBV6-1 to TRBJ2-5; TRBD1 matches 8 bases. With 2 bases clipped from V and 2 bases from J, the junction kept 13 bases outside the gene matches. This CDR3 has 18 amino acids. Per germline, CDR1 MNHNS and CDR2 SASEGT. The CDR3 sequence: CASSETQGAGLGQETQYF. The CDR3 coding sequence is TGTGCCAGCAGTGAAACCCAGGGGGCAGGGCTTGGACAAGAGACCCAGTACTTC.

V usage is TRBV28 and J usage is TRBJ1-2; TRBD1 is a possible D gene (6 bases). The CDR3 has 12 residues. The V end lost 11 bases, the J end lost 4 bases, and 14 bases lay between the germline ends. Per germline, CDR1 MDHEN and CDR2 SYDVKM. The CDR3 reads CAGGNGVYGYTF. The CDR3 coding sequence is TGTGCCGGGGGCAACGGGGTCTATGGCTACACCTTC.

The chain couples TRBV30 to TRBJ1-6, with D perhaps TRBD1 (6 bases). The V and J ends lost 1 base and 7 bases respectively, with 14 bases between them. CDR1 is GTSNPN and CDR2 is SVGIG in the germline V gene (reference sequence). This CDR3 region has 15 residues. CDR3 coding DNA: TGTGCCTGGAGTGCAGGACAGTCCTGGAATTCACCCCTCCACTTT. This encodes CAWSAGQSWNSPLHF.

This clone was counted a single time. This chain connects TRBV28 to TRBJ1-3; 7 bases line up with TRBD1. Trimming took 5 bases from V and 7 from J; bases not matched to a gene: 8. This CDR3 region has 14 residues. Germline loops: CDR1 MDHEN, CDR2 SYDVKM. The CDR3 region has the DNA TGTGCCAGCAGTGAGACAGGGTTTCTGAACACCATATATTTT. Amino acid sequence: CASSETGFLNTIYF.

The chain couples TRBV5-1 to TRBJ1-1, with D tentatively TRBD1 (5 bases). V lost 5 bases and J lost 3, with 23 bases in between. Germline assignment: CDR1 SGHRS and CDR2 YFSETQ. CDR3 length: 17 amino acids. CDR3 coding DNA: TGCGCCAGCAGTTCTAGGCGGGACCGCGGATGGCACACTGAAGCTTTCTTT. Translation gives CASSSRRDRGWHTEAFF.

Concerning this clone: This same CDR3 is encoded by further DNA sequences in the sample. The V call is TRBV5-1, the J call TRBJ2-7; 9 bases map to TRBD1. Germline assignment: CDR1 SGHRS and CDR2 YFSETQ. The CDR3 has 16 residues. J gave up 0 bases and V 0 bases, and 4 bases lay outside the gene matches. CDR3 residues: CASSLGRDRVSYEQYF. The CDR3 DNA follows: TGCGCCAGCAGCTTGGGCCGGGACAGGGTCTCCTACGAGCAGTACTTC.

J is TRBJ1-1 and V is TRBV11-3; D remains unclear. CDR1 and CDR2 (germline): SGHNT, YENEEA. The CDR3 is 13 amino acids. V was shortened by 1 base and J by 4 bases, with 7 bases between the two germline ends. The CDR3 is CASSLGQRTEAFF. DNA of the CDR3: TGTGCCAGCAGCTTAGGACAACGCACTGAAGCTTTCTTT.

The genes are TRBV28 and TRBJ2-3, with 10 bases matching TRBD1. CDR1 MDHEN and CDR2 SYDVKM come from the germline V gene. The CDR3 is 18 amino acids. The V segment lost 3 bases and the J segment 3 bases; nucleotides outside the gene matches: 12. DNA for the CDR3: TGTGCCAGCAGTTTTTTAGTACTGACAGGGGGCTTGACAGATACGCAGTATTTT. Protein sequence: CASSFLVLTGGLTDTQYF.

The J gene is TRBJ2-1, the V gene TRBV15, with 8 positions matching TRBD2. The germline V gene has CDR1 LNHNV and CDR2 YYDKDF (reference sequence). The CDR3 length is 15 residues. With V trimmed by 0 bases and J by 5 bases, 3 bases remained unmatched. CDR3 sequence (DNA): TGTGCCACCAGCAGAGACGAGACTAGCGACAATGAGCAGTTCTTC. Its protein is CATSRDETSDNEQFF.

The chain employs TRBV29-1 and TRBJ1-1; 9 bases fit TRBD1. The CDR3 totals 17 residues. Germline CDR1 SQVTM, CDR2 ANQGSEA. V lost 7 bases, J lost 2 bases, and 17 bases stayed unmatched. DNA for the CDR3: TGCAGCGCACGGGATCCGGGACAGGGACTCTTTAACACTGAAGCTTTCTTT. Residues: CSARDPGQGLFNTEAFF.

V and J are TRBV28 and TRBJ1-5, with D possibly being TRBD1 (6 bases). Germline V gives CDR1 MDHEN, CDR2 SYDVKM. The CDR3 has 14 residues. V was trimmed by 8 bases and J by 2 bases, leaving 13 bases between them. As DNA, the CDR3 is TGTGCCAGCCACGTGGGGGCGGGCAATCAGCCCCAGCATTTT. It encodes CASHVGAGNQPQHF.

This clone was seen only once. CDR3 nucleotide sequence: TGTGCCAGCAGCCCTCGACCTATTGGCAACACCATATATTTT. This encodes CASSPRPIGNTIYF. The chain recombines TRBV13 with TRBJ1-3; no definite D call. V lost 5 bases and J lost 7, with 15 bases in between. The CDR3 runs 14 residues. Germline V gene sequence: CDR1 PRHDT, CDR2 FYEKMQ (reference sequence).

The chain carries TRBV28 and TRBJ2-1; perhaps TRBD2 as D (7 bases). This CDR3 region has 16 residues. Looked up from germline, CDR1 is MDHEN and CDR2 is SYDVKM. V was pared by 1 base and J by 7 bases, with 17 bases between. This CDR3 reads CASSLSTGGASNEQFF. CDR3 DNA sequence: TGTGCCAGCAGTTTATCAACGGGGGGCGCGAGTAATGAGCAGTTCTTC.

The chain couples TRBV7-2 to TRBJ1-1; 10 bases line up with TRBD1. In germline, CDR1 is SGHTA, CDR2 FQGNSA. This CDR3 is built from 15 residues. The trim removed 5 bases at V and 5 bases at J, leaving 8 bases unmatched. The chain's CDR3 is CASSPWDRGGTEAFF. Written as DNA, the CDR3 is TGTGCCAGCAGCCCCTGGGACAGGGGAGGTACTGAAGCTTTCTTT.

The chain joins TRBV27 to TRBJ2-7; 7 bases match TRBD1. Germline assignment: CDR1 MNHEY and CDR2 SMNVEV (reference sequence). The CDR3 runs 15 residues. V lost 3 bases and J lost 4; bases outside the gene matches: 9. In DNA form, the CDR3 reads TGTGCCAGCAGTTTGTCCGGGACAGTGGGATACGAGCAGTACTTC. Residues: CASSLSGTVGYEQYF.

This clone was seen only a few times. This CDR3 is also generated by other DNA sequences in the sample. The chain uses TRBV28 and TRBJ1-5, with D unresolved. The CDR3 consists of 11 residues. The V gene's germline CDR1 is MDHEN and CDR2 SYDVKM. Between the trimmed V and J ends, which lost 3 bases and 3 bases, there was a span of 0 bases. This CDR3 is CASSFNQPQHF. The CDR3 DNA follows: TGTGCCAGCAGTTTCAATCAGCCCCAGCATTTT.

This clone was counted once. The chain links TRBV28 to TRBJ1-6; the D is unclear. In germline, CDR1 is MDHEN, CDR2 SYDVKM. The CDR3 has 14 residues. Trimming removed 5 bases at V and 7 bases at J, with 12 bases between. DNA of the CDR3: TGTGCCAGCAGTCCTTTAACAGAGAATTCACCCCTCCACTTT. It translates to CASSPLTENSPLHF.

The chain joins TRBV28 to TRBJ2-7, with TRBD1 identical over 8 bases. Germline CDR1 reads MDHEN; CDR2 reads SYDVKM. The CDR3 is made up of 13 amino acids. V lost 8 bases and J lost 0; bases outside the gene matches: 3. DNA of the CDR3: TGTGCCAGCTTTGGGACAGGCTCCTACGAGCAGTACTTC. Amino acid sequence: CASFGTGSYEQYF.

The genes are TRBV12-5 and TRBJ2-4, with D perhaps TRBD1 or TRBD2 (5 bases each). The germline V gene has CDR1 LGHNT and CDR2 FRNRAP. The CDR3 loop spans 19 amino acids. V was shortened by 3 bases and J by 2 bases, with 23 bases between the two germline ends. DNA for the CDR3: TGTGCTAGTGGTTTCCTTACCCGGGACCCCGGTGGTCCCAAAAACATTCAGTACTTC. Protein product: CASGFLTRDPGGPKNIQYF.

This chain links TRBV12-5 with TRBJ2-1; maybe TRBD1 (5 bases). The CDR3 has 12 amino acids. Trimming removed 5 bases at V and 5 bases at J, with 7 bases between. Germline V gene lookup returns CDR1 LGHNT and CDR2 FRNRAP. The CDR3 DNA sequence: TGTGCTAGTGGTAAACAGGACAATGAGCAGTTCTTC. Amino acid sequence: CASGKQDNEQFF.

The CDR3 protein is CASSPRDQPVKYF. The CDR3, as DNA: TGTGCCAGCTCACCACGGGACCAGCCAGTGAAGTACTTC. The chain combines TRBV18 with TRBJ2-5; the D gene could be TRBD1 or TRBD2 (5 bases each). The germline CDR1 and CDR2 sequences are KGHSH and LQKENI. Trimming cost V 1 base and J 12 bases, with 15 bases left between them. The CDR3 has 13 residues.